These 22 T cell receptor beta chains originate from one sample sequenced in a study of CD8+ T cells in alopecia areata. RNA extraction was followed by reverse transcription into cDNA, which acted as the sequencing template. Sequencing used immunoSEQ multiplex PCR; TCRdb keeps in-frame clones, though not all of them. The sample records hundreds of thousands of clones, about 68% being singletons. Here the sequenced sample was CD4+ T cells sorted from blood, taken at week 0. Receptor source: a human donor with alopecia areata.

Comments on this clone: The junction differs from germline at one of its ends, possibly a read error. This chain uses TRBV20-1 with TRBJ2-3; D uncertain. The CDR3 is 10 residues long. CDR1 is DFQATT, CDR2 SNEGSKA, per germline (reference sequence). The CDR3 is CSAILDTQYF. The DNA for the CDR3 is TGCAGTGCTATACTTGATACCCAGTATTTT.

The gene calls are TRBV4-3 and TRBJ2-6; D is uncertain. Germline CDR1 LGHNA, CDR2 YSLEER. The CDR3 consists of 16 residues. V shed 3 bases and J shed 0 bases, with 9 bases lying between them. The CDR3 nucleotides read TGCGCCAGCAGCCATGGCACCAGCTCTGGGGCCAACGTCCTGACTTTC. Translating gives CASSHGTSSGANVLTF.

V gene TRBV11-2 combines with J gene TRBJ2-6; no definite D call. This CDR3 comprises 15 residues. Per germline, CDR1 SGHAT and CDR2 FQNNGV. The V end was cut by 0 bases, the J end by 0 bases, with 3 bases between. This CDR3 is CASSLDISGANVLTF. CDR3 coding DNA: TGTGCCAGCAGCTTAGACATCTCTGGGGCCAACGTCCTGACTTTC.

This chain's CDR3 is CASSQYQETQYF. The DNA for the CDR3 is TGTGCCAGCAGCCAGTACCAAGAGACCCAGTACTTC. The rearrangement links TRBV14 to TRBJ2-5; D is undetermined. The CDR3 contains 12 residues. Germline V gene lookup returns CDR1 SGHDN and CDR2 FVKESK. Deletions cut 3 bases from V and 0 bases from J, with 2 bases between. Combining the CDR3 with reference TRBV14 and TRBJ2-5 gives the whole variable domain EAGVTQFPSHSVIEKGQTVTLRCDPISGHDNLYWYRRVMGKEIKFLLHFVKESKQDESGMPNNRFLAERTGGTYSTLKVQPAELEDSGVYFCASSQYQETQYFGPGTRLLVL.

The CDR3 region is CAWSDSLNQPQHF. In nucleotides, the CDR3 is TGTGCCTGGTCCGACAGCCTCAATCAGCCCCAGCATTTT. The chain combines TRBV30 with TRBJ1-5; a weak D match, TRBD1 (5 bases). The CDR3 extends over 13 amino acids. Trimming shortened V by 5 bases and J by 3 bases, and 11 bases separated the two germline ends. Germline assignment: CDR1 GTSNPN and CDR2 SVGIG (reference sequence). Full variable domain (rest looked up from reference TRBV30 and TRBJ1-5): SQTIHQWPATLVQPVGSPLSLECTVEGTSNPNLYWYRQAAGRGLQLLFYSVGIGQISSEVPQNLSASRPQDRQFILSSKKLLLSDSGFYLCAWSDSLNQPQHFGDGTRLSIL.

This sequence joins TRBV9 and TRBJ2-1; TRBD1 agrees at 8 bases. The junction had 6 bases not matched to a gene; V was cut back by 0 bases and J by 4 bases. Germline assignment: CDR1 SGDLS and CDR2 YYNGEE. The CDR3 has 16 amino acids. The CDR3 coding sequence is TGTGCCAGCAGCGTAGCGGGCCAGGGGGCTTACAATGAGCAGTTCTTC. It codes for CASSVAGQGAYNEQFF.

In the case of this clone: This sample also contains other DNA sequences that code for the same CDR3. V and J are TRBV29-1 and TRBJ2-2; 8 bases line up with TRBD1. Trimming took 6 bases from V and 2 from J; bases not matched to a gene: 2. The V gene's germline CDR1 is SQVTM and CDR2 ANQGSEA. The CDR3 has 13 amino acids. CDR3 in amino acids: CSVDRGNTGELFF. CDR3 bases: TGCAGCGTAGACAGGGGCAACACCGGGGAGCTGTTTTTT.

The gene calls are TRBV2 and TRBJ2-5; 14 nucleotides align to TRBD2. This CDR3 is 16 amino acids long. The V segment lost 5 bases and the J segment 4 bases; nucleotides outside the gene matches: 6. Germline CDR1 is SNHLY and CDR2 is FYNNEI. The DNA for the CDR3 is TGTGCCAGCAGTACAGGACTAGCGGGGGGCCGAGAGACCCAGTACTTC. Its translation: CASSTGLAGGRETQYF.

The chain combines TRBV7-9 with TRBJ1-2; D might be TRBD1 (5 bases). V dropped 3 bases and J dropped 8 bases, with 10 bases sitting between them. The CDR3 has 12 amino acids. Looked up from germline, CDR1 is SEHNR and CDR2 is FQNEAQ (reference sequence). CDR3 coding DNA: TGTGCCAGCAGCTTGGGGCGAGTCGGCTACACCTTC. Its translation: CASSLGRVGYTF.

The V gene is TRBV7-2, the J gene TRBJ2-7, with TRBD1 identical over 10 bases. With V trimmed by 0 bases and J by 2 bases, 4 bases remained unmatched. This CDR3 region has 16 residues. CDR1 is SGHTA, CDR2 FQGNSA, per germline. DNA for the CDR3: TGTGCCAGCAGCTTAGCGACCGGGACAGGGGCCTACGAGCAGTACTTC. Translated: CASSLATGTGAYEQYF. The entire variable domain, with the rest obtained from reference TRBV7-2 and TRBJ2-7, is as follows: GAGVSQSPSNKVTEKGKDVELRCDPISGHTALYWYRQSLGQGLEFLIYFQGNSAPDKSGLPSDRFSAERTGGSVSTLTIQRTQQEDSAVYLCASSLATGTGAYEQYFGPGTRLTVT.

V and J are TRBV7-2 and TRBJ2-3; D is undetermined. CDR1 SGHTA and CDR2 FQGNSA come from the germline V gene. This CDR3 comprises 14 residues. Trimming shortened V by 5 bases and J by 6 bases, and 15 bases separated the two germline ends. The CDR3 DNA is TGTGCCAGCAGCCCCGCCCAGGTCATCGATACGCAGTATTTT. Translating it yields CASSPAQVIDTQYF. Full variable domain (rest looked up from reference TRBV7-2 and TRBJ2-3): GAGVSQSPSNKVTEKGKDVELRCDPISGHTALYWYRQSLGQGLEFLIYFQGNSAPDKSGLPSDRFSAERTGGSVSTLTIQRTQQEDSAVYLCASSPAQVIDTQYFGPGTRLTVL.

The chain joins TRBV19 to TRBJ1-2, with D possibly TRBD1 on 5 matching bases. The ends were cut back, 3 bases at V and 4 bases at J, with 9 bases in the middle. This CDR3 is 13 amino acids long. Per germline, CDR1 LNHDA and CDR2 SQIVND (reference sequence). CDR3 sequence: CASSMGRTYGYTF. The CDR3 bases are TGTGCCAGTAGTATGGGACGGACCTATGGCTACACCTTC. The whole variable domain, filled in from reference TRBV19 and TRBJ1-2, reads DGGITQSPKYLFRKEGQNVTLSCEQNLNHDAMYWYRQDPGQGLRLIYYSQIVNDFQKGDIAEGYSVSREKKESFPLTVTSAQKNPTAFYLCASSMGRTYGYTFGSGTRLTVV.

V usage is TRBV27 and J usage is TRBJ1-4, with D unclear. Germline CDR1 is MNHEY and CDR2 is SMNVEV (reference sequence). This CDR3 spans 14 amino acids. Trimming took 5 bases from V and 7 from J, leaving 14 bases between them. Here the CDR3 reads CASSTSWGTEKLFF. CDR3 nucleotides: TGTGCCAGCAGTACCTCCTGGGGAACTGAAAAACTGTTTTTT.

The chain links TRBV2 to TRBJ2-6; D unclear. The CDR3 is 13 amino acids. The germline CDR1 and CDR2 sequences are SNHLY and FYNNEI. V was trimmed by 3 bases and J by 3 bases, leaving 3 bases between them. CDR3 bases: TGTGCCAGCAGTGATGGTGGGGCCAACGTCCTGACTTTC. It yields the protein CASSDGGANVLTF. Drawing the rest from reference TRBV2 and TRBJ2-6, the complete variable domain is EPEVTQTPSHQVTQMGQEVILRCVPISNHLYFYWYRQILGQKVEFLVSFYNNEISEKSEIFDDQFSVERPDGSNFTLKIRSTKLEDSAMYFCASSDGGANVLTFGAGSRLTVL.

The chain carries TRBV25-1 and TRBJ1-2, with 9 bases matching TRBD1. The V gene end was trimmed by 2 bases and the J gene end by 2 bases; junction bases not matched to a gene: 3. Looked up from germline, CDR1 is MGHDK and CDR2 is SYGVNS. The CDR3 length is 15 residues. CDR3 coding DNA: TGTGCCAGCAGTGAACTCGGACAGGGGAACTATGGCTACACCTTC. It is translated as CASSELGQGNYGYTF.

The chain recombines TRBV29-1 with TRBJ1-4; the D gene is possibly TRBD1 (5 bases). Trimming shortened V by 4 bases and J by 8 bases, and 14 bases separated the two germline ends. Germline V CDR1 and CDR2: SQVTM, ANQGSEA. CDR3 length: 13 amino acids. CDR3 in amino acids: CSVAGTREEKLFF. The CDR3 DNA reads TGCAGCGTTGCCGGGACTCGGGAGGAAAAACTGTTTTTT.

As for this clone: Different DNA sequences within this sample yield the same CDR3. The chain employs TRBV7-2 and TRBJ2-7; no clear D gene. V gave up 5 bases and J gave up 3 bases, with 5 bases separating them. The length of the CDR3 is 11 residues. Germline values: CDR1 SGHTA, CDR2 FQGNSA. Written as DNA, the CDR3 is TGTGCCAGCAGCCGCAGCTACGAGCAGTACTTC. Amino acids: CASSRSYEQYF.

The V gene is TRBV5-1, the J gene TRBJ2-7; 8 bases are shared with TRBD1. The V segment lost 4 bases and the J segment 5 bases; nucleotides outside the gene matches: 8. CDR1 SGHRS and CDR2 YFSETQ come from the germline V gene. There are 14 residues in the CDR3. In DNA form, the CDR3 reads TGCGCCAGCAGCGGTACCGACAGGGGTGACGAGCAGTACTTC. This encodes CASSGTDRGDEQYF.

The chain combines TRBV7-2 with TRBJ2-1; the D is unclear. Per the germline V gene, CDR1 is SGHTA and CDR2 is FQGNSA. The CDR3 is made up of 16 amino acids. The ends were cut back, 5 bases at V and 2 bases at J, with 16 bases in the middle. As DNA, the CDR3 is TGTGCCAGCAGCCGTATCTTAGGCGAGCCCTACAATGAGCAGTTCTTC. This gives the protein CASSRILGEPYNEQFF.

This clone occurred once. The rearrangement links TRBV2 to TRBJ2-3, with D unresolved. Germline V lookup: CDR1 SNHLY, CDR2 FYNNEI. The CDR3 has 14 amino acids. The V end lost 7 bases, the J end lost 3 bases, and 14 bases lay between the germline ends. CDR3 amino acids: CASTLERKTDTQYF. DNA for the CDR3: TGTGCCAGCACCCTGGAGAGAAAGACAGATACGCAGTATTTT.

The rearrangement joins TRBV2 to TRBJ1-2, with TRBD1 matching 10 bases. The CDR3 is 13 residues long. Trimming cost V 6 bases and J 6 bases; bases outside gene matches: 4. The germline V gene encodes CDR1 SNHLY and CDR2 FYNNEI. The CDR3 loop reads CASRGQGYHGYTF. The CDR3 nucleotides read TGTGCCAGCAGGGGACAGGGGTATCATGGCTACACCTTC.

The V and J genes are TRBV30 and TRBJ1-1, with D hard to call. The CDR3 loop spans 13 amino acids. Trimming pared 7 bases from V and 1 base from J, leaving 13 bases between. In germline, CDR1 is GTSNPN, CDR2 SVGIG (reference sequence). CDR3 residues: CASERRTNTEAFF. The CDR3 bases are TGTGCCTCAGAGCGGCGGACGAACACTGAAGCTTTCTTT.